This T cell receptor beta chain is from a study of CD8 T cells in ankylosing spondylitis. This clonotype turned up a few times. Its antigen is not identified. The J segment lost 0 bases and the V segment lost 5 bases, leaving 5 bases of the junction unmatched. CDR3 size: 15 residues. The V gene's germline CDR1 is SEHNR and CDR2 FQNEAQ (reference sequence). From the 5' RACE reads, TCRdb called clonotypes with MiXCR, one entry per CDR3 protein. In the table there are about 160,000 distinct CDR3 sequences, 9.5% to 10% of which are singletons. Notes on the study in general: Made up of under 10 highly homologous variants, a TCR beta motif appeared characteristic of ankylosing spondylitis blood. Clones linked to disease were reported to show significant enrichment in matched ankylosing spondylitis synovial fluid.

V and J are TRBV7-9 and TRBJ1-1; 8 bases are a match to TRBD1. The origin of this receptor is a female donor with ankylosing spondylitis or in good health (not recorded which). The sample was blood, either unsorted or a sorted T cell fraction (not recorded which). The CDR3 here is CASSPRQGLNTEAFF. Written as DNA, the CDR3 is TGTGCCAGCAGCCCCCGACAGGGGTTGAACACTGAAGCTTTCTTT.